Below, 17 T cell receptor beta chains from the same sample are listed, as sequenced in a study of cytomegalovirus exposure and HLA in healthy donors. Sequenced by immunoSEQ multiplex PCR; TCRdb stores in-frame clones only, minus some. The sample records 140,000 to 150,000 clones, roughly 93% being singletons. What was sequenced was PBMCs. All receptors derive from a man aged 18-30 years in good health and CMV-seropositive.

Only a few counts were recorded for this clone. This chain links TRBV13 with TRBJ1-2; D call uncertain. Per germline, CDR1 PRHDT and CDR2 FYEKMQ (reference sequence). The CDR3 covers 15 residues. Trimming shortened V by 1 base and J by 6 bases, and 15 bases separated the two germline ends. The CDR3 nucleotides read TGTGCCAGCAGCTTAGTTCCGGGTATGAGAGATGGCTACACCTTC. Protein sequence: CASSLVPGMRDGYTF.

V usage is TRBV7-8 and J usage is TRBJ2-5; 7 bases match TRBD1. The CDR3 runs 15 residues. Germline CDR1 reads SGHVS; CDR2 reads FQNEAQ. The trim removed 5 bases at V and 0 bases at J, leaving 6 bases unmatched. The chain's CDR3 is CASSPRGTDQETQYF. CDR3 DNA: TGTGCCAGCAGCCCCCGAGGGACAGACCAAGAGACCCAGTACTTC.

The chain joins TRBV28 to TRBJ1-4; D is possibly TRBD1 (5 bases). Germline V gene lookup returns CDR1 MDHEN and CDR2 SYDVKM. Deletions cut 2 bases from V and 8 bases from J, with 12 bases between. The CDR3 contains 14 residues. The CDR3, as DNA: TGTGCCAGCAGTTTACGACAGAAAGGAGAAAAACTGTTTTTT. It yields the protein CASSLRQKGEKLFF.

The CDR3 loop reads CASSYEVVETQYF. The CDR3 nucleotides are TGTGCCAGCAGCTATGAAGTAGTGGAGACCCAGTACTTC. The chain employs TRBV5-5 and TRBJ2-5; D ambiguous. Germline CDR1 is SGHKS and CDR2 is YYEKEE (reference sequence). The V end was cut by 3 bases, the J end by 5 bases, with 11 bases between. The CDR3 runs 13 residues. Filled out from reference TRBV5-5 and TRBJ2-5, the complete variable domain reads DAGVTQSPTHLIKTRGQQVTLRCSPISGHKSVSWYQQVLGQGPQFIFQYYEKEERGRGNFPDRFSARQFPNYSSELNVNALLLGDSALYLCASSYEVVETQYFGPGTRLLVL.

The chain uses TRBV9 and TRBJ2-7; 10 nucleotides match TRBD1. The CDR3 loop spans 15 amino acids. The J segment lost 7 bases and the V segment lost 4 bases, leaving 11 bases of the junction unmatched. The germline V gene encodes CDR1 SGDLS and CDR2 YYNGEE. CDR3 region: CASSFGTGVSQEQYF. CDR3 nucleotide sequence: TGTGCCAGCAGCTTCGGGACAGGGGTATCGCAAGAGCAGTACTTC.

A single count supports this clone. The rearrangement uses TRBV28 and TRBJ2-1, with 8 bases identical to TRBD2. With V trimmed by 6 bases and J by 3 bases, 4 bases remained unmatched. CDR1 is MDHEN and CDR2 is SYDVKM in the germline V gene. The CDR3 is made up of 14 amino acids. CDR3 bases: TGTGCCAGCAGGGGCGCGGGAGGCTACAATGAGCAGTTCTTC. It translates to CASRGAGGYNEQFF.

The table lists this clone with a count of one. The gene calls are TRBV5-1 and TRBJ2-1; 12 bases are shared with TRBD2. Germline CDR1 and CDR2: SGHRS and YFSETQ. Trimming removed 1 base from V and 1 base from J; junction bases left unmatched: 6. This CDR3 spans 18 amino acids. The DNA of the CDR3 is TGCGCCAGCAGCTTGAGTCTAGCGGGAGGGGGATCCTACAATGAGCAGTTCTTC. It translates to CASSLSLAGGGSYNEQFF.

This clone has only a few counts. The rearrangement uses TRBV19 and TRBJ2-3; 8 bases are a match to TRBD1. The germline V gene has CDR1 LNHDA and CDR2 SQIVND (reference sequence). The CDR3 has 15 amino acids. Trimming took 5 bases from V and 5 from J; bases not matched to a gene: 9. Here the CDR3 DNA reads TGTGCCAGTAGTGCCCGGGACAGGCCTGGAGATACGCAGTATTTT. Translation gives CASSARDRPGDTQYF.

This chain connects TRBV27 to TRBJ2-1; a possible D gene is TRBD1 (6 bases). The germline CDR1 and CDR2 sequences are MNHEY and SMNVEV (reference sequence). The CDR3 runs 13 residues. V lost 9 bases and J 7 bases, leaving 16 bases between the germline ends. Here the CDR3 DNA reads TGTGCCAGTTGTACAGGGTCGGGGAATGAGCAGTTCTTC. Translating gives CASCTGSGNEQFF.

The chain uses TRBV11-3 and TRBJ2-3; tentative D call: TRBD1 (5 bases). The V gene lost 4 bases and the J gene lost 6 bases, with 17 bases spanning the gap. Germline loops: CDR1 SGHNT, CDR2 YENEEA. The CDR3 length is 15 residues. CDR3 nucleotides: TGTGCCAGCAGCTCCGGACACTCCCTGGGGGATACGCAGTATTTT. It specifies CASSSGHSLGDTQYF.

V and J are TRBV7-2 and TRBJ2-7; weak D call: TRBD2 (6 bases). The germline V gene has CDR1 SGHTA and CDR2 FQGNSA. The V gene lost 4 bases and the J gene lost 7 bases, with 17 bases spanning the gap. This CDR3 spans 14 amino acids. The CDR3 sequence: CASSSLARTGEQYF. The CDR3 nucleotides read TGTGCCAGCAGCTCACTAGCACGGACTGGTGAGCAGTACTTC.

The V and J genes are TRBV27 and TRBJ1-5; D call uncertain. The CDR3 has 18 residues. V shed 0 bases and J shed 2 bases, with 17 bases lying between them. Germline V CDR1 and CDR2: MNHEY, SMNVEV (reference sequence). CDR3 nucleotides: TGTGCCAGCAGTTTATCGGGCTTCTGGTGGGTTTGCAATCAGCCCCAGCATTTT. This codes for CASSLSGFWWVCNQPQHF.

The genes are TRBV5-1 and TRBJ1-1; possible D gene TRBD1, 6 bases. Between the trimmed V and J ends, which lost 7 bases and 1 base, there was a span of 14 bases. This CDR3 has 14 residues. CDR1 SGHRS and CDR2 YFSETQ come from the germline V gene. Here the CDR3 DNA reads TGCGCCAGCCGTTTTGGGGGCGGGAACACTGAAGCTTTCTTT. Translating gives CASRFGGGNTEAFF.

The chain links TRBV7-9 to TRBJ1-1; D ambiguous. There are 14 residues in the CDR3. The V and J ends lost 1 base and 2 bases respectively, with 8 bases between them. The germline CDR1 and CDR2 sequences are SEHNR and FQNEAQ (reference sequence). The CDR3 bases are TGTGCCAGCAGCTTAGTAAGCGTTAACACTGAAGCTTTCTTT. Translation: CASSLVSVNTEAFF.

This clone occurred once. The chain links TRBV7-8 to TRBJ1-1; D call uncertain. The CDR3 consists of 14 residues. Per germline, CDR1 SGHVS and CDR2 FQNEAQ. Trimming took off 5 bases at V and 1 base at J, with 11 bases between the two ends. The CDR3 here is CASSRIDTNTEAFF. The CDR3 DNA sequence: TGTGCCAGCAGCCGCATAGACACGAACACTGAAGCTTTCTTT.

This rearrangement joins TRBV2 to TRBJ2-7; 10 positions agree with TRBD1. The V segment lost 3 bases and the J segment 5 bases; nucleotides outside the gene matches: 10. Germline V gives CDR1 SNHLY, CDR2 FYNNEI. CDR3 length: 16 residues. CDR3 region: CASSDGTGVVWDEQYF. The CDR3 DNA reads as TGTGCCAGCAGTGACGGGACAGGGGTTGTTTGGGACGAGCAGTACTTC.

For the CDR3, the DNA is TGTGCCAGCAGCTCCGGGACTCAGAATGAAAAACTGTTTTTT. Translating it yields CASSSGTQNEKLFF. This chain connects TRBV7-9 to TRBJ1-4; the D gene is possibly TRBD1 (5 bases). Germline V CDR1 and CDR2: SEHNR, FQNEAQ (reference sequence). This CDR3 has 14 residues. Trimming stripped 4 bases from V and 5 bases from J, with 11 bases between.